This T cell receptor beta chain was captured by sequencing in a study of blood T cell repertoires in COVID-19. In the study overall: Acute and convalescent COVID-19 specimens originated in the United States, Italy and Spain. Nucleic acid was either cDNA or gDNA, and it came from T cells, B-cell-depleted T cells, or PBMCs.

From germline, CDR1 is SNHLY and CDR2 FYNNEI. Trimming took 6 bases from V and 4 from J; bases not matched to a gene: 4. The CDR3 length is 13 residues. Original analysis: Counts of nucleated cells, estimated from reference gene primer amplification, were obtained. Produced via immunoSEQ multiplex PCR; TCRdb's table is partial and in-frame only. The DNA was the basis for D and trimming; V, J and clone size are from that table. The sample includes some 170,000 clones, around 84% of them seen just once. The receptor was isolated from an elderly woman with acute or convalescent COVID-19. The specimen sequenced was peripheral blood. This sequence joins TRBV2 and TRBJ2-7; 9 nucleotides match TRBD1. CDR3 DNA: TGTGCCAGCAGCGGACAGGGGCTGTACGAGCAGTACTTC. It translates to CASSGQGLYEQYF.